Listed below are T cell receptor beta chains from one sample, sequenced in a study of beta chain features in type 1 diabetes. Sequenced by immunoSEQ multiplex PCR; TCRdb stores in-frame clones only, minus some. This repertoire shows approximately 260,000 clones, roughly 20% found once; its top ten account for less than 0.03%. Sequencing was done on a sample of naive CD4+ T cells from blood. These receptors all stem from a woman aged 40 to 50 with type 1 diabetes. CDR3s leave out the opening cysteine and the closing phenylalanine or tryptophan.

TRBJ2-6 | TRBV29-1 | SALLSGANVLT
TRBJ2-1 | TRBV29-1 | SVPGTVSSYNEQF
TRBJ2-3 | TRBV7-2 | ASSLLAGGSTDTQY
TRBJ1-5 | TRBV28 | ASSVTGTGTGYSNQPQH
TRBJ2-1 | TRBV30 | AWQGTSTDNEQF
TRBJ2-2 | TRBV10-3 | AISAGTGANTGELF
TRBJ2-7 | TRBV9 | ASSVGTSEEQY
TRBJ2-6 | TRBV13 | ASGQRPSGANVLT
TRBJ2-1 | TRBV10-3 | AISVGEHEQF
TRBJ2-1 | TRBV11-1 | ASTPGLDNEQF
TRBJ2-5 | TRBV4-3 | ASSQGASGGAETQY
TRBJ2-5 | TRBV7-2 | ASSWGLAGETQY
TRBJ2-1 | TRBV28 | ASRSGLYNEQF
TRBJ2-7 | TRBV28 | ASSPSTGLGEQY
TRBJ1-2 | TRBV6-6 | ASSPGTGGDGYT
TRBJ1-3 | TRBV10-3 | AISETRQDSSGNTIY
TRBJ2-7 | TRBV28 | ASSVQFYEQY
TRBJ2-7 | TRBV9 | ASSESSGFSYEQY
TRBJ1-5 | TRBV19 | ASRRGLQPQH
TRBJ2-1 | TRBV30 | AWRLAGVDEQF
TRBJ1-5 | TRBV28 | ASSVSLGEAQPQH
TRBJ2-1 | TRBV25-1 | ASGGQIYNEQF
TRBJ1-2 | TRBV29-1 | SVDGRGGYT
TRBJ2-1 | TRBV29-1 | SVDSSGRGYEQF
TRBJ2-5 | TRBV7-3 | ASSAGVNQETQY
TRBJ2-5 | TRBV5-1 | ASSFEETQY